This is a list of T cell receptor beta chains from one sample in a study of cytomegalovirus exposure and HLA in healthy donors. Measured with immunoSEQ multiplex PCR; TCRdb has only the in-frame clones, and not every one. The table lists about 74,000 clones, 94% of them singletons. The specimen was PBMCs. The receptors were sampled from a man younger than 30 in good health and CMV-seropositive. CDR3s include the opening cysteine and the closing phenylalanine or tryptophan. The D gene is left open where the match is weak. Not all rows give a size; the values are once, few, many and, for expanded clones, a class.

V gene,J gene,D gene,clone size,CDR3 protein,CDR3 DNA
TRBV19,TRBJ2-7,-,once,CASRGWGVNYEQYF,TGTGCCAGTAGAGGCTGGGGGGTTAACTACGAGCAGTACTTC
TRBV11-1,TRBJ1-4,-,-,CASSSELTNEKLFF,TGTGCCAGCAGCTCGGAGTTGACTAATGAAAAACTGTTTTTT
TRBV11-2,TRBJ2-3,TRBD2,-,CASSSTSGKKDTQYF,TGTGCCAGCAGCTCGACTAGCGGGAAAAAAGATACGCAGTATTTT
TRBV7-9,TRBJ2-2,-,once,CASSLGVFGGGELFF,TGTGCCAGCAGCTTAGGAGTCTTCGGGGGCGGGGAGCTGTTTTTT
TRBV6-1,TRBJ1-5,-,-,CASSGQGNVVANQPQHF,TGTGCCAGCAGTGGCCAGGGGAATGTCGTTGCGAATCAGCCCCAGCATTTT
TRBV9,TRBJ1-1,-,-,CASSVAWGDTEAFF,TGTGCCAGCAGCGTAGCTTGGGGAGACACTGAAGCTTTCTTT
TRBV10-3,TRBJ1-5,-,-,CAISESRSGGNQPQHF,TGTGCCATCAGTGAGTCGAGAAGCGGGGGCAATCAGCCCCAGCATTTT
TRBV18,TRBJ2-7,TRBD1,-,CASSLGQGEPYEQYF,TGTGCCAGCTCACTCGGACAGGGGGAACCCTACGAGCAGTACTTC
TRBV18,TRBJ1-1,-,-,CASSLQGSGTEAFF,TGTGCCAGCTCACTTCAGGGAAGTGGCACTGAAGCTTTCTTT
TRBV21-1,TRBJ2-7,-,-,CASSKLRTRSTYEQYF,TGTGCCAGCAGCAAACTTCGGACTAGATCAACCTACGAGCAGTACTTC
TRBV7-2,TRBJ2-5,-,-,CASSPSSAGRALETQYF,TGTGCCAGCAGCCCCTCTTCGGCGGGAAGGGCATTAGAGACCCAGTACTTC
TRBV30,TRBJ2-3,-,few,CAWKFGVGFGLFNTDTQYF,TGTGCCTGGAAGTTCGGGGTAGGTTTCGGGTTGTTCAACACAGATACGCAGTATTTT
TRBV10-3,TRBJ1-2,TRBD1,-,CAISESRDRNYGYTF,TGTGCCATCAGTGAGTCGAGGGACAGAAACTATGGCTACACCTTC
TRBV4-1,TRBJ2-7,TRBD2,-,CASSQDSWGLAGSHPYEQYF,TGCGCCAGCAGCCAAGATAGCTGGGGACTAGCGGGGAGCCATCCCTACGAGCAGTACTTC
TRBV2,TRBJ1-1,-,-,CASRGPNTEAFF,TGTGCCAGTCGTGGGCCAAACACTGAAGCTTTCTTT
TRBV5-6,TRBJ2-7,-,-,CASSRLWGGGYEQYF,TGTGCCAGCAGTCGACTGTGGGGGGGCGGATACGAGCAGTACTTC
TRBV6-5,TRBJ2-7,TRBD2,-,CASSYGLAGPSQQYF,TGTGCCAGCAGTTACGGACTAGCGGGCCCCTCCCAGCAGTACTTC